What follows is one T cell receptor beta chain and its context. Its antigen is still unknown. Possible read error: a much larger clone is one base away. What was amplified from RNA transcripts were TCR beta CDR3 regions. TCR CDR3 regions were first amplified by RT-PCR with HTBI primers. MiXCR, applied by TCRdb to the multiplex PCR reads, yields one record per CDR3 protein. The table has a few hundred thousand distinct CDR3 sequences, 17% seen once. This sample is part of a study of T cells in Graves' hyperthyroidism and ophthalmopathy. Overall study findings and caveats: A model of 13 V-J pairs discriminated ophthalmopathy from stable hyperthyroidism. Most clonotypes that expanded in the thyroid above 0.001 also showed up in blood.

Deletions cut 5 bases from V and 5 bases from J, with 12 bases between. The CDR3 totals 13 residues. CDR1 is SGHDT, CDR2 YYEEEE, per germline. This TCR was sampled from a woman aged 18-35 years with Graves' ophthalmopathy. The rearrangement links TRBV5-6 to TRBJ2-3; tentatively, D is TRBD2 (6 bases). The sequenced material came from blood. CDR3 in DNA: TGTGCCAGCAGGTTCGGGGGATTAGATACGCAGTATTTT. Residues: CASRFGGLDTQYF.